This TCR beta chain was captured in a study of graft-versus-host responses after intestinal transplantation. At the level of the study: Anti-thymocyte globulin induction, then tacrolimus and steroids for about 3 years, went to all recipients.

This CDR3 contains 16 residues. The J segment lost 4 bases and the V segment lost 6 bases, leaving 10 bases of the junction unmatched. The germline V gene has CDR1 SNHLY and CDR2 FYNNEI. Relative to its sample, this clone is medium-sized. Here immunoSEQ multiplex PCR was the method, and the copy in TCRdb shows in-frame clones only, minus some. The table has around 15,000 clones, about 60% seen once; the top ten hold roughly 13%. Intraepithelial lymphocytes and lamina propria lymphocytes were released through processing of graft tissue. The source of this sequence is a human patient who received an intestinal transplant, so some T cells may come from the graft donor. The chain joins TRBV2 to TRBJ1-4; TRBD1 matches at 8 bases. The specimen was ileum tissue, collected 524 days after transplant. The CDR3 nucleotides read TGTGCCAGCAGAGTACGCAGGGGGCAACTTAATGAAAAACTGTTTTTT. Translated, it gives CASRVRRGQLNEKLFF.